This T cell receptor beta chain was documented in a study of blood T cell repertoires in COVID-19. Overall study context: Sites across the United States, Italy and Spain contributed samples from acute and convalescent COVID-19.

Those who participated ranged in age from roughly 18 to 89 years and resided in 20 to 25 US areas. Original processing methods: Quantification of nucleated cells was approximated via reference gene primer amplification. Data came from immunoSEQ multiplex PCR; TCRdb stores just in-frame clones and leaves some out. V, J and clone size are taken as reported in that table, and D and trimming were inferred from the DNA itself. The data show 310,000 or so clones, nearly 90% seen once. The specimen was PBMCs or T cells enriched from blood (not recorded which). The sequence was collected from a woman aged 25 to 45 who had recovered from COVID-19.

The CDR3 spells CASSPGSFNEQFF. In nucleotides, the CDR3 is TGTGCCAGCAGCCCCGGGTCGTTCAATGAGCAGTTCTTC. The chain uses TRBV11-3 and TRBJ2-1; D not resolved. The CDR3 has 13 residues. Looked up from germline, CDR1 is SGHNT and CDR2 is YENEEA. Trimming cost V 5 bases and J 6 bases, with 11 bases left between them.